Below are 14 T cell receptor beta chains sequenced from a single sample in a study of beta chain features in type 1 diabetes. The investigators reverse transcribed all of the isolated RNA, so they sequenced expressed TCRB transcripts. Profiled with immunoSEQ multiplex PCR; TCRdb holds only in-frame clones, not every one. In the table there are about 180,000 clones, 13% of which are singletons. Sequencing was carried out using central memory CD4+ T cells from blood. The receptors were sampled from a woman in her late teens or twenties in good health.

V is TRBV7-2 and J is TRBJ2-1; tentative D call: TRBD1 (7 bases). Trimming took off 5 bases at V and 2 bases at J, with 13 bases between the two ends. This CDR3 comprises 15 residues. CDR1 and CDR2 from the germline V gene are SGHTA and FQGNSA. In nucleotides, the CDR3 is TGTGCCAGCAGCATTCAGGGGGGCCCCTACAATGAGCAGTTCTTC. It encodes CASSIQGGPYNEQFF. Based on the CDR3 plus reference TRBV7-2 and TRBJ2-1, the full variable domain is GAGVSQSPSNKVTEKGKDVELRCDPISGHTALYWYRQSLGQGLEFLIYFQGNSAPDKSGLPSDRFSAERTGGSVSTLTIQRTQQEDSAVYLCASSIQGGPYNEQFFGPGTRLTVL.

The rearrangement uses TRBV30 and TRBJ1-5; TRBD1 agrees at 8 bases. CDR3 length: 15 amino acids. The ends lost 1 base at V and 2 bases at J; junction bases unmatched: 4. Germline V gene sequence: CDR1 GTSNPN, CDR2 SVGIG (reference sequence). CDR3: CAWSADRVGNQPQHF. CDR3 sequence (DNA): TGTGCCTGGAGTGCGGACAGGGTGGGCAATCAGCCCCAGCATTTT.

This chain connects TRBV30 to TRBJ1-2; D is unclear. The length of the CDR3 is 14 residues. Germline V gives CDR1 GTSNPN, CDR2 SVGIG (reference sequence). V was cut by 4 bases and J by 0 bases, with 12 bases left in between. The CDR3 coding sequence is TGTGCCTGGAAGGGCGGGAACTCTAACTATGGCTACACCTTC. Protein sequence: CAWKGGNSNYGYTF.

The chain couples TRBV7-9 to TRBJ2-7, with TRBD1 matching over 7 bases. After removal of 4 bases from V and 2 bases from J, the junction contained 8 bases not matched to a gene. Germline CDR1 reads SEHNR; CDR2 reads FQNEAQ (reference sequence). The CDR3 extends over 15 amino acids. In DNA form, the CDR3 reads TGTGCCAGCAGCTCAAACAGGGGATCCCCCTACGAGCAGTACTTC. This codes for CASSSNRGSPYEQYF.

This clone was found a few times. The rearrangement joins TRBV30 to TRBJ1-4; 8 positions match TRBD1. In germline, CDR1 is GTSNPN, CDR2 SVGIG (reference sequence). The CDR3 spans 15 residues. With 0 bases clipped from V and 4 bases from J, the junction kept 4 bases outside the gene matches. The DNA of the CDR3 is TGTGCCTGGAGTGTACGGACAGGGCTTAATGAAAAACTGTTTTTT. Its protein is CAWSVRTGLNEKLFF.

J is TRBJ1-2 and V is TRBV5-1, with TRBD1 identical over 9 bases. Trimming cost V 1 base and J 3 bases; bases outside gene matches: 1. The CDR3 extends over 14 amino acids. Germline CDR1 is SGHRS and CDR2 is YFSETQ. The CDR3 protein is CASSLWDRDYGYTF. The CDR3 DNA reads TGCGCCAGCAGCTTGTGGGACAGGGACTATGGCTACACCTTC.

This clone was seen a handful of times. V usage is TRBV27 and J usage is TRBJ2-1; 9 bases are a match to TRBD2. Germline V gene data show CDR1 as MNHEY and CDR2 as SMNVEV (reference sequence). Trimming removed 3 bases from V and 0 bases from J; junction bases left unmatched: 3. This CDR3 comprises 16 residues. This CDR3 reads CASSFPSGTSYNEQFF. CDR3 in DNA: TGTGCCAGCAGTTTCCCTAGCGGGACCTCCTACAATGAGCAGTTCTTC.

J is TRBJ2-1 and V is TRBV5-1; TRBD2 is a possible D gene (5 bases). CDR1 and CDR2 from the germline V gene are SGHRS and YFSETQ. V was pared by 3 bases and J by 4 bases, with 14 bases between. The CDR3 is made up of 15 amino acids. The CDR3 sequence is CASSYVGDSYNEQFF. The CDR3 DNA reads as TGCGCCAGCAGCTATGTGGGAGATAGTTACAATGAGCAGTTCTTC.

The V call is TRBV28, the J call TRBJ1-2; tentatively, D is TRBD1 (6 bases). Trimming took off 3 bases at V and 8 bases at J, with 10 bases between the two ends. This CDR3 has 12 residues. The germline CDR1 and CDR2 sequences are MDHEN and SYDVKM. The CDR3 is CASSLLTGGYTF. CDR3 DNA sequence: TGTGCCAGCAGTTTGTTAACAGGGGGCTACACCTTC.

The V gene is TRBV9, the J gene TRBJ2-5, with TRBD2 matching over 8 bases. Germline loops: CDR1 SGDLS, CDR2 YYNGEE. J gave up 2 bases and V 0 bases, and 3 bases lay outside the gene matches. CDR3 size: 15 residues. The CDR3 protein is CASSVDSGNQETQYF. CDR3 nucleotides: TGTGCCAGCAGCGTAGATAGCGGGAATCAAGAGACCCAGTACTTC.

This clone was seen a handful of times. The V and J genes are TRBV5-1 and TRBJ2-7; the D is unclear. The ends were cut back, 6 bases at V and 2 bases at J, with 15 bases in the middle. CDR1 and CDR2 from the germline V gene are SGHRS and YFSETQ. The length of the CDR3 is 14 residues. CDR3 amino acids: CASTPLAHTYEQYF. DNA of the CDR3: TGCGCCAGCACGCCCCTGGCTCACACCTACGAGCAGTACTTC.

This clone appeared a few times. The J gene is TRBJ1-2, the V gene TRBV27, with D maybe TRBD1 (6 bases). Between the trimmed V and J ends, which lost 5 bases and 7 bases, there was a span of 17 bases. Germline V CDR1 and CDR2: MNHEY, SMNVEV (reference sequence). The length of the CDR3 is 14 residues. The CDR3 sequence: CASSTPGASFGYTF. The CDR3 DNA reads TGTGCCAGCAGTACACCAGGGGCGTCTTTTGGCTACACCTTC.

This rearrangement joins TRBV28 to TRBJ2-3, with a weak D call TRBD1 (6 bases). This CDR3 has 15 residues. The V and J ends lost 6 bases and 4 bases respectively, with 17 bases between them. CDR1 and CDR2 (germline): MDHEN, SYDVKM. Written as DNA, the CDR3 is TGTGCCAGCAGCCGATACAGGGTTGAACCAGATACGCAGTATTTT. Translating gives CASSRYRVEPDTQYF. Combining the CDR3 with reference TRBV28 and TRBJ2-3 gives the whole variable domain DVKVTQSSRYLVKRTGEKVFLECVQDMDHENMFWYRQDPGLGLRLIYFSYDVKMKEKGDIPEGYSVSREKKERFSLILESASTNQTSMYLCASSRYRVEPDTQYFGPGTRLTVL.

This clone was seen only a few times. The V call is TRBV2, the J call TRBJ2-3; TRBD2 might be the D (5 bases). Germline CDR1 is SNHLY and CDR2 is FYNNEI. This CDR3 is 16 amino acids long. V lost 6 bases and J 4 bases, leaving 20 bases between the germline ends. In DNA, the CDR3 is TGTGCCAGCAGCGAGGGCCCTCGTGCGGACCCAGATACGCAGTATTTT. Translation: CASSEGPRADPDTQYF.